The 32 T cell receptor beta chains given below trace back to one sample, sequenced in a study of cytomegalovirus exposure and HLA in healthy donors. The PCR contained 60 Vbeta and 13 Jbeta primers. Repertoires were generated with immunoSEQ multiplex PCR, while TCRdb's copy carries only in-frame clones and drops some. The sample includes about 130,000 clones, 60% to 80% of them seen just once. The sequencing sample was made of PBMCs. These receptors all come from a male donor in good health and CMV-seronegative.

This clone was seen more than once but under ten times. V is TRBV11-2 and J is TRBJ2-1; 7 bases match TRBD2. Germline V CDR1 and CDR2: SGHAT, FQNNGV. The CDR3 contains 15 residues. V gave up 1 base and J gave up 3 bases; unmatched junction bases: 3. The CDR3 bases are TGTGCCAGCAGCTTAGTTGCGGGGGACTACAATGAGCAGTTCTTC. It encodes CASSLVAGDYNEQFF.

The genes are TRBV5-1 and TRBJ2-2, with D hard to call. From germline, CDR1 is SGHRS and CDR2 YFSETQ. Trimming left V 3 bases short and J 5 bases short, with 8 bases between. The CDR3 spans 13 residues. CDR3 in amino acids: CASSSQRTGELFF. The CDR3 DNA reads as TGCGCCAGCAGCTCGCAGAGGACCGGGGAGCTGTTTTTT.

The chain combines TRBV5-1 with TRBJ2-1; 7 bases are shared with TRBD2. The V and J ends lost 7 bases and 8 bases, in that order; junction bases with no gene match: 12. The CDR3 runs to 14 residues. Germline values: CDR1 SGHRS, CDR2 YFSETQ. The CDR3 sequence: CASSRGGREDEQFF. CDR3 bases: TGCGCCAGCTCAAGGGGAGGGAGGGAGGATGAGCAGTTCTTC.

Points on this clone: The DNA is omitted, as the CDR3 cannot be located on it reliably, and the CDR3 follows TCRdb's listing. The CDR3 region is CTSSQVGGGAVYGELFF. This chain links TRBV1 with TRBJ2-2; no DNA check was done on the table's D call, TRBD2. TRBV1 is a recognized pseudogene. Ends included, the CDR3 has 17 residues.

The V and J genes are TRBV5-4 and TRBJ2-1; perhaps TRBD2 as D (6 bases). This CDR3 spans 16 amino acids. V lost 4 bases, J lost 0 bases, and 14 bases lay in between. Germline V gives CDR1 SGHNT, CDR2 YYREEE (reference sequence). CDR3 DNA sequence: TGTGCCAGCAGCCCTACCGGGACTCGCTCCTACAATGAGCAGTTCTTC. Its protein product is CASSPTGTRSYNEQFF.

This clone appeared a few times. The chain uses TRBV5-8 and TRBJ2-7, with 8 bases identical to TRBD1. The CDR3 spans 14 residues. With 0 bases clipped from V and 8 bases from J, the junction kept 7 bases outside the gene matches. Per germline, CDR1 SGHTS and CDR2 YDEGEE. The DNA of the CDR3 is TGTGCCAGCAGCTTGGGGACAGGGAAGTATCAGCAGTACTTC. Encoded protein: CASSLGTGKYQQYF.

CDR3 DNA: TGTGCCAGCAGCCGGAGACAGGACTCCTACGAGCAGTACTTC. Translated: CASSRRQDSYEQYF. The rearrangement uses TRBV5-8 and TRBJ2-7, with a tentative D call TRBD1 (6 bases). CDR1 and CDR2 from the germline V gene are SGHTS and YDEGEE. The CDR3 is 14 residues long. The V end was cut by 4 bases, the J end by 0 bases, with 11 bases between.

The chain's CDR3 is CAWSVRTSGRRETQYF. As DNA, the CDR3 is TGTGCCTGGAGTGTACGGACTAGCGGGAGAAGAGAGACCCAGTACTTC. V usage is TRBV30 and J usage is TRBJ2-5; TRBD2 matches at 13 bases. This CDR3 has 16 amino acids. The germline V gene encodes CDR1 GTSNPN and CDR2 SVGIG (reference sequence). The junction had 5 bases not matched to a gene; V was cut back by 0 bases and J by 4 bases.

This chain links TRBV19 with TRBJ2-7; no reliable D call. This CDR3 has 15 residues. Germline V gives CDR1 LNHDA, CDR2 SQIVND (reference sequence). V gave up 3 bases and J gave up 3 bases, with 15 bases separating them. CDR3 sequence reads: CASSIDGGLIYEQYF. The DNA of the CDR3 is TGTGCCAGTAGTATTGACGGCGGTCTGATCTACGAGCAGTACTTC.

The chain couples TRBV28 to TRBJ2-1; the match to TRBD2 covers 8 bases. J gave up 7 bases and V 6 bases, and 17 bases lay outside the gene matches. This CDR3 has 17 amino acids. Germline CDR1 reads MDHEN; CDR2 reads SYDVKM. CDR3 region: CASRPFFGTSATNEQFF. The CDR3 nucleotides are TGTGCCAGCAGACCCTTTTTTGGGACTAGTGCTACTAATGAGCAGTTCTTC.

This chain connects TRBV15 to TRBJ2-2; D not certain. The V gene's germline CDR1 is LNHNV and CDR2 YYDKDF (reference sequence). Trimming stripped 6 bases from V and 6 bases from J, with 14 bases between. The CDR3 extends over 14 amino acids. The CDR3 sequence: CATRPVSSPGELFF. The DNA of the CDR3 is TGTGCCACCAGGCCAGTAAGTTCTCCCGGGGAGCTGTTTTTT.

This chain uses TRBV30 with TRBJ2-3, with 10 bases aligning to TRBD2. Germline assignment: CDR1 GTSNPN and CDR2 SVGIG (reference sequence). The CDR3 is made up of 15 amino acids. Losses at the gene ends were 2 bases for V and 3 bases for J; bases not matched to a gene: 5. The CDR3 DNA sequence: TGTGCCTGGAGTCTAGCGGGAGCTGCAACAGATACGCAGTATTTT. It specifies CAWSLAGAATDTQYF.

The chain couples TRBV7-9 to TRBJ1-2; D call uncertain. Germline V gene sequence: CDR1 SEHNR, CDR2 FQNEAQ (reference sequence). The CDR3 totals 13 residues. Trimming cost V 5 bases and J 4 bases, with 11 bases left between them. CDR3 nucleotide sequence: TGTGCCAGCAGCCCGAATTCGGGCTATGGCTACACCTTC. Translating gives CASSPNSGYGYTF.

This rearrangement joins TRBV5-5 to TRBJ2-2; D remains ambiguous. The CDR3 contains 13 residues. Germline assignment: CDR1 SGHKS and CDR2 YYEKEE (reference sequence). The V end was cut by 0 bases, the J end by 9 bases, with 9 bases between. CDR3 amino acids: CASSLVPVRELFF. The CDR3 DNA follows: TGTGCCAGCAGCTTGGTTCCGGTCAGGGAGCTGTTTTTT.

V is TRBV4-3 and J is TRBJ2-1, with D perhaps matching TRBD2 (5 bases). The V gene's germline CDR1 is LGHNA and CDR2 YSLEER. V lost 4 bases, J lost 8 bases, and 12 bases lay in between. This CDR3 contains 13 residues. The CDR3 region is CASSPPARDEQFF. The CDR3 nucleotides read TGCGCCAGCAGCCCCCCTGCGCGGGATGAGCAGTTCTTC.

The genes are TRBV4-1 and TRBJ2-1, with D possibly being TRBD2 (6 bases). This CDR3 is 15 amino acids long. The ends were cut back, 4 bases at V and 4 bases at J, with 14 bases in the middle. Germline V gene lookup returns CDR1 MGHRA and CDR2 YSYEKL. The CDR3, as DNA: TGCGCCAGCAGCCTTCTTCCAGGGACTTACAATGAGCAGTTCTTC. The encoded protein is CASSLLPGTYNEQFF.

The chain recombines TRBV5-1 with TRBJ2-2; possible D gene TRBD1, 6 bases. V gave up 6 bases and J gave up 3 bases, with 15 bases separating them. This CDR3 has 15 residues. CDR1 is SGHRS, CDR2 YFSETQ, per germline. The CDR3 loop is CASTLTGKDTGELFF. In DNA, the CDR3 is TGCGCCAGCACCCTGACAGGAAAGGACACCGGGGAGCTGTTTTTT.

The CDR3 DNA follows: TGTGCCAGCAGCGTAACCCCGAGCTCCTACGAGCAGTACTTC. This encodes CASSVTPSSYEQYF. This chain joins TRBV9 and TRBJ2-7; D is unresolved. In germline, CDR1 is SGDLS, CDR2 YYNGEE. CDR3 length: 14 residues. V lost 1 base and J 0 bases, leaving 8 bases between the germline ends.

The chain uses TRBV4-2 and TRBJ2-3; no firm D call. The CDR3 length is 16 residues. Germline loops: CDR1 LGHNA, CDR2 YNFKEQ. V lost 0 bases and J lost 2, with 12 bases in between. CDR3 loop: CASSQDPGGSTDTQYF. The DNA for the CDR3 is TGTGCCAGCAGCCAAGATCCCGGCGGATCCACAGATACGCAGTATTTT.

The chain carries TRBV5-1 and TRBJ1-3; D gene uncertain. CDR1 and CDR2 from the germline V gene are SGHRS and YFSETQ. The V gene lost 1 base and the J gene lost 0 bases, with 8 bases spanning the gap. This CDR3 is 15 amino acids long. The CDR3 DNA reads as TGCGCCAGCAGCTTGTACGTGAGCTCTGGAAACACCATATATTTT. The encoded protein is CASSLYVSSGNTIYF.

The chain is built from TRBV9 and TRBJ2-1; 8 bases fit TRBD1. The junction had 3 bases not matched to a gene; V was cut back by 1 base and J by 0 bases. The CDR3 is 16 amino acids. CDR1 and CDR2 from the germline V gene are SGDLS and YYNGEE. The CDR3 bases are TGTGCCAGCAGCGTACAACAGGGGGTCTCCTACAATGAGCAGTTCTTC. Protein: CASSVQQGVSYNEQFF. Variable domain in full (rest from reference TRBV9 and TRBJ2-1): DSGVTQTPKHLITATGQRVTLRCSPRSGDLSVYWYQQSLDQGLQFLIQYYNGEERAKGNILERFSAQQFPDLHSELNLSSLELGDSALYFCASSVQQGVSYNEQFFGPGTRLTVL.

This clone has just a few counts. The chain joins TRBV28 to TRBJ2-3; 9 bases map to TRBD2. The CDR3 is made up of 15 amino acids. From germline, CDR1 is MDHEN and CDR2 SYDVKM. The J segment lost 5 bases and the V segment lost 6 bases, leaving 9 bases of the junction unmatched. The CDR3 DNA is TGTGCCAGCAGCGATAGCGGGAGCGGTAAAGATACGCAGTATTTT. Translated, it gives CASSDSGSGKDTQYF.

There are a few counts of this clone. The rearrangement joins TRBV30 to TRBJ1-1; perhaps TRBD1 as D (6 bases). V dropped 1 base and J dropped 9 bases, with 18 bases sitting between them. This CDR3 contains 14 residues. Germline V gives CDR1 GTSNPN, CDR2 SVGIG (reference sequence). Here the CDR3 reads CAWSEERGTMKAFF. For the CDR3, the DNA is TGTGCCTGGAGTGAAGAGAGGGGGACGATGAAAGCTTTCTTT.

The CDR3 nucleotides read TGTGCCAGCATCAATAGCGGGGTCGAGCAGTTCTTC. This codes for CASINSGVEQFF. The V call is TRBV28, the J call TRBJ2-1, with TRBD2 identical over 8 bases. The CDR3 has 12 amino acids. V lost 7 bases, J lost 10 bases, and 6 bases stayed unmatched. CDR1 and CDR2 from the germline V gene are MDHEN and SYDVKM.

V usage is TRBV7-9 and J usage is TRBJ2-7; the D is unclear. The CDR3 spans 17 residues. V gave up 1 base and J gave up 2 bases, with 18 bases separating them. CDR1 is SEHNR and CDR2 is FQNEAQ in the germline V gene (reference sequence). CDR3 residues: CASSLVVFGAQTYEQYF. CDR3 in DNA: TGTGCCAGCAGCTTAGTGGTGTTCGGAGCGCAAACCTACGAGCAGTACTTC.

This chain connects TRBV19 to TRBJ1-5; 7 bases map to TRBD1. The germline V gene has CDR1 LNHDA and CDR2 SQIVND (reference sequence). Trimming removed 3 bases from V and 1 base from J; junction bases left unmatched: 0. The CDR3 consists of 14 residues. The CDR3 spells CASSMTGSNQPQHF. CDR3 sequence (DNA): TGTGCCAGTAGTATGACAGGGAGCAATCAGCCCCAGCATTTT.

The chain joins TRBV28 to TRBJ2-7, with D maybe TRBD2 (6 bases). Trimming shortened V by 6 bases and J by 2 bases, and 14 bases separated the two germline ends. Germline lookup yields CDR1 MDHEN and CDR2 SYDVKM. This CDR3 comprises 14 residues. The CDR3 DNA reads TGTGCCAGCAGGGAGGTGGGGGGAACCTACGAGCAGTACTTC. Amino acids: CASREVGGTYEQYF.

This chain joins TRBV6-1 and TRBJ1-6; TRBD1 agrees at 11 bases. Trimming took 5 bases from V and 10 from J; bases not matched to a gene: 4. From germline, CDR1 is MNHNS and CDR2 SASEGT. This CDR3 is built from 14 residues. The CDR3, as DNA: TGTGCCAGCAGTCGGACAGGGGGCTTATCACCCCTCCACTTT. Encoded protein: CASSRTGGLSPLHF.

The chain has TRBV19 and TRBJ2-4; possibly TRBD2 for D (6 bases). This CDR3 has 18 residues. Per the germline V gene, CDR1 is LNHDA and CDR2 is SQIVND (reference sequence). V was clipped by 5 bases and J by 0 bases, with 20 bases between them. CDR3 in amino acids: CASSQAGLIDGAKNIQYF. CDR3 DNA: TGTGCCAGTAGTCAGGCAGGACTAATCGATGGAGCCAAAAACATTCAGTACTTC. The whole variable domain, filled in from reference TRBV19 and TRBJ2-4, reads DGGITQSPKYLFRKEGQNVTLSCEQNLNHDAMYWYRQDPGQGLRLIYYSQIVNDFQKGDIAEGYSVSREKKESFPLTVTSAQKNPTAFYLCASSQAGLIDGAKNIQYFGAGTRLSVL.

The chain joins TRBV7-9 to TRBJ1-4; D gene uncertain. V was clipped by 5 bases and J by 0 bases, with 13 bases between them. The CDR3 consists of 16 residues. Germline CDR1 reads SEHNR; CDR2 reads FQNEAQ (reference sequence). The CDR3: CASSTRQGATNEKLFF. CDR3 bases: TGTGCCAGCAGCACCCGACAAGGTGCAACTAATGAAAAACTGTTTTTT.

There are a few counts of this clone. The chain employs TRBV9 and TRBJ2-1; 7 bases agree with TRBD2. Trimming took 3 bases from V and 2 from J; bases not matched to a gene: 11. In germline, CDR1 is SGDLS, CDR2 YYNGEE. CDR3 length equals 17 residues. For the CDR3, the DNA is TGTGCCAGCAGCGCCCAAGCCGGGACTATTCCCTACAATGAGCAGTTCTTC. Amino acid sequence: CASSAQAGTIPYNEQFF.

The chain is built from TRBV18 and TRBJ2-1; TRBD1 aligns across 9 bases. J gave up 6 bases and V 0 bases, and 6 bases lay outside the gene matches. Germline values: CDR1 KGHSH, CDR2 LQKENI. This CDR3 contains 16 residues. The CDR3 loop is CASSPPRTGAANEQFF. In nucleotides, the CDR3 is TGTGCCAGCTCACCACCCAGGACAGGGGCGGCCAATGAGCAGTTCTTC.